These 16 T cell receptor beta chains came from one sample sequenced in a study of metastatic and nonmetastatic thyroid tumors. TCRdb re-called clones from the PCR reads using MiXCR. The table has around 53,000 clones, over 15% seen once; the top ten hold almost 3%. All patients reached thyroid surgery having received no treatment beforehand. Sample: blood. The receptor set was obtained from a female donor with papillary thyroid cancer or a benign thyroid nodule (not recorded which). Some clones in this sample may be carry-over from other donors' samples.

The gene calls are TRBV11-1 and TRBJ2-2; tentative D call: TRBD2 (6 bases). The CDR3 spans 16 residues. V dropped 4 bases and J dropped 6 bases, with 18 bases sitting between them. Germline V gene lookup returns CDR1 SGHAT and CDR2 FQDESV (reference sequence). This CDR3 is CASSSRAGGKSGELFF. Written as DNA, the CDR3 is TGTGCCAGCAGCTCGCGAGCTGGAGGGAAGTCCGGGGAGCTGTTTTTT.

This clone has only one observation. Sequence at one end of the junction differs from germline and may be a read error. The chain carries TRBV11-1 and TRBJ2-1; D is possibly TRBD2 (6 bases). This CDR3 comprises 17 residues. Looked up from germline, CDR1 is SGHAT and CDR2 is FQDESV (reference sequence). CDR3: CAISSSRLVGAYNEQFF. The CDR3 DNA reads as TGTGCCATCAGCTCTTCCCGACTAGTGGGAGCCTACAATGAGCAGTTCTTC.

This clone was found many times. The rearrangement uses TRBV7-2 and TRBJ2-1; D is perhaps TRBD2 (7 bases). V shed 0 bases and J shed 4 bases, with 13 bases lying between them. The CDR3 covers 16 residues. The germline V gene has CDR1 SGHTA and CDR2 FQGNSA. CDR3 bases: TGTGCCAGCAGCTTAGCGACGAGGGGGGGTTACAATGAGCAGTTCTTC. The encoded protein is CASSLATRGGYNEQFF.

This clone is medium-sized in the sample. The CDR3 is CASSVGTGSLEQYF. Here the CDR3 DNA reads TGTGCCAGCAGTGTTGGGACAGGCTCCCTCGAGCAGTACTTC. The rearrangement uses TRBV6-1 and TRBJ2-7, with 8 bases lining up with TRBD1. Germline CDR1 reads MNHNS; CDR2 reads SASEGT. This CDR3 spans 14 amino acids. Unmatched junction bases numbered 8, after V lost 4 bases and J lost 6 bases.

V usage is TRBV18 and J usage is TRBJ2-1; 11 nucleotides agree with TRBD1. V trimming: 2 bases; J trimming: 7 bases; junction bases outside the gene matches: 7. CDR3 length equals 16 residues. The germline CDR1 and CDR2 sequences are KGHSH and LQKENI. In nucleotides, the CDR3 is TGTGCCAGCTCACCATTTCCGGGACAGGGGGGTAATGAGCAGTTCTTC. As protein: CASSPFPGQGGNEQFF.

This clone was recorded at least ten times. V gene TRBV6-1 combines with J gene TRBJ2-7, with a tentative D call TRBD1 (6 bases). Trimming took off 2 bases at V and 4 bases at J, with 18 bases between the two ends. Germline V CDR1 and CDR2: MNHNS, SASEGT. The CDR3 extends over 16 amino acids. The CDR3 sequence: CASSEKDSPDPYEQYF. The CDR3 DNA sequence: TGTGCCAGCAGTGAAAAGGACAGTCCGGACCCGTACGAGCAGTACTTC.

This clone was picked up a small number of times. The sample contains more than one DNA sequence encoding this CDR3. V gene TRBV2 combines with J gene TRBJ1-2; D is undetermined. Trimming shortened V by 7 bases and J by 5 bases, and 14 bases separated the two germline ends. This CDR3 has 13 residues. The germline gives CDR1 SNHLY, CDR2 FYNNEI. The CDR3 loop is CASNSLRGYGYTF. CDR3 coding DNA: TGTGCCAGCAACTCACTAAGAGGATATGGCTACACCTTC.

This clone appeared many times. V usage is TRBV20-1 and J usage is TRBJ1-5; perhaps TRBD1 as D (5 bases). The ends were cut back, 3 bases at V and 0 bases at J, with 12 bases in the middle. The CDR3 spans 15 residues. Germline CDR1 DFQATT, CDR2 SNEGSKA (reference sequence). The CDR3, as DNA: TGCAGTGCTAGGCGGGGGTCAAATAGCAATCAGCCCCAGCATTTT. This encodes CSARRGSNSNQPQHF.

Concerning this clone itself: The junction does not match germline at one end; this may be a read error. The chain links TRBV6-2 or TRBV6-3 to TRBJ2-5, with a weak D call TRBD1 (5 bases). CDR1 is MNHEY and CDR2 is SVGEGT in the germline V gene. CDR3 length equals 15 residues. CDR3 DNA sequence: TGTGCCAGCAACCGACAGAGCAGTTACCAAGAGACCCAGTACTTT. This encodes CASNRQSSYQETQYF.

This clone was seen ten or more times. The J gene is TRBJ2-1, the V gene TRBV2, with D possibly being TRBD2 (6 bases). Germline assignment: CDR1 SNHLY and CDR2 FYNNEI. The CDR3 extends over 14 amino acids. Trimming took off 6 bases at V and 4 bases at J, with 13 bases between the two ends. CDR3 region: CASSWRATYNEQFF. The CDR3 DNA follows: TGTGCCAGCAGCTGGAGGGCCACATACAATGAGCAGTTCTTC.

This clone occurred many times. The chain couples TRBV11-1 to TRBJ2-5, with D possibly called TRBD1 or TRBD2 (5 bases each). This CDR3 is 18 amino acids long. Trimming left V 5 bases short and J 1 base short, with 23 bases between. The germline gives CDR1 SGHAT, CDR2 FQDESV (reference sequence). CDR3 in amino acids: CASSPGPRVVTGQETQYF. The CDR3 DNA reads TGTGCCAGCAGCCCGGGACCTAGGGTGGTAACGGGCCAAGAGACCCAGTACTTC.

This clone was found many times. This rearrangement joins TRBV28 to TRBJ2-3, with 8 bases matching TRBD2. CDR3 length: 15 residues. Germline lookup yields CDR1 MDHEN and CDR2 SYDVKM. V shed 3 bases and J 0 bases; nucleotides not matched to a gene: 2. CDR3: CASSFRGRSTDTQYF. CDR3 sequence (DNA): TGTGCCAGCAGTTTTCGCGGGAGGAGCACAGATACGCAGTATTTT.

Many counts were recorded for this clone. This chain's CDR3 is CASNLAREGAQYF. CDR3 in DNA: TGTGCCAGCAATCTAGCGCGGGAGGGGGCCCAGTACTTC. V is TRBV2 and J is TRBJ2-5; 9 bases are shared with TRBD2. After removal of 7 bases from V and 9 bases from J, the junction contained 9 bases not matched to a gene. CDR1 is SNHLY, CDR2 FYNNEI, per germline. This CDR3 comprises 13 residues.

With respect to this clone: An end of the junction does not agree with germline; a read error may underlie this. This chain joins TRBV6-2 or TRBV6-3 and TRBJ2-3; 12 positions match TRBD2. The CDR3 covers 17 residues. Per germline, CDR1 MNHEY and CDR2 SVGEGT. The chain's CDR3 is CASSSGLAGCFTYTQYF. The CDR3 DNA is TGTGCCAGCAGTTCCGGACTAGCGGGATGTTTCACATATACGCAGTATTTT.

The chain uses TRBV6-1 and TRBJ2-1; D not certain. The CDR3 extends over 13 amino acids. Deletions cut 7 bases from V and 6 bases from J, with 13 bases between. The germline CDR1 and CDR2 sequences are MNHNS and SASEGT. CDR3 DNA: TGTGCCAGCAAGAGAATAGGTAGCAATGAGCAGTTCTTC. Protein product: CASKRIGSNEQFF.

This clone was seen more than once but under ten times. The junction does not match germline at one end; this may be a read error. CDR3 nucleotide sequence: TGTGCCAGCAGAGAAATCTACCAAGAGACCAAGTACTTC. Its protein is CASREIYQETKYF. The chain recombines TRBV12-3 or TRBV12-4 with TRBJ2-5; D gene ambiguous. The CDR3 spans 13 residues.